The source of this T cell receptor beta chain is a study of somatic mutations in cytotoxic T cells in rheumatoid arthritis. The V gene end was trimmed by 4 bases and the J gene end by 7 bases; junction bases not matched to a gene: 5. The CDR3 totals 13 residues. Germline V gene sequence: CDR1 SGHVS, CDR2 FQNEAQ. Positively selected by magnetic beads, CD4+ and CD8+ cells were purity-checked by flow cytometry. Sequencing used immunoSEQ multiplex PCR; TCRdb keeps in-frame clones, though not all of them. The table shows approximately 30,000 clones, with around 86% occurring only once. The study's findings and limits: More than 20% of CD8+ cells belonged to the largest clone in about an eighth of the 65 patients. Increasing age coincided with elevated CD8+ clonality among rheumatoid arthritis patients, though not among healthy controls.

This clone was counted a few times. The antigen is not known. The clonotype was recovered from an adult with rheumatoid arthritis. The chain joins TRBV7-8 to TRBJ1-2, with 8 bases that match TRBD1. Sequencing was done on a sample of CD8+ T cells sorted from blood. CDR3 bases: TGTGCCAGCAGCTCGCAGGGGGCGCTTGGCTACACCTTC. Translated: CASSSQGALGYTF.